The entry that follows covers one T cell receptor (beta chain) sequence. This CDR3 region has 14 residues. The V gene's germline CDR1 is LGHDT and CDR2 YNNKEL (reference sequence). J was trimmed by 7 bases and V by 1 base; bases with no gene match: 6. The data were taken from a study of blood T cell repertoires in COVID-19. Original data processing: Researchers report that nucleated cell counts were estimated from reference gene primer amplification. Sequenced by immunoSEQ multiplex PCR; TCRdb stores in-frame clones only, minus some. V, J and clone size are those of that table, while D and trimming were read from the DNA. The sample lists around 97,000 clones, roughly 90% occurring once.

V is TRBV3-1 (or the pseudogene TRBV3-2) and J is TRBJ1-2; 7 nucleotides line up with TRBD1. The specimen sequenced was peripheral blood. The TCR comes from an older woman with acute or convalescent COVID-19. The CDR3 bases are TGTGCCAGCAGCCAAGGGGACAGAACGGGTGGCTACACCTTC. It encodes CASSQGDRTGGYTF.